The T cell receptor (beta chain) described here comes from a study of blood T cell repertoires in COVID-19. As for the study in general: Whether acute or convalescent, the COVID-19 samples came from the United States, Italy and Spain. T cells, B-cell-depleted T cells, or PBMCs provided the cDNA or gDNA that served as material.

The Seattle patients, enrolled during active infection, were followed longitudinally. Germline CDR1 and CDR2: SGHAT and FQNNGV. V was clipped by 9 bases and J by 0 bases, with 9 bases between them. This CDR3 has 12 amino acids. In the authors' workflow: Reference gene primer amplification gave nucleated cell count estimates. Measured with immunoSEQ multiplex PCR; TCRdb has only the in-frame clones, and not every one. The V and J calls and clone size come from that table; D and trimming were worked out from the DNA. The table lists about 250,000 clones, about nine tenths of them singletons. This clonotype originated in a woman aged 25 to 45 with COVID-19, enrolled during active disease. Sample: peripheral blood. This rearrangement joins TRBV11-2 to TRBJ2-7, with a tentative D call TRBD1 (5 bases). This CDR3 is CASQGFSYEQYF. The CDR3 nucleotides are TGTGCCAGTCAGGGTTTCTCCTACGAGCAGTACTTC.